This T cell receptor beta chain was retrieved from a study of blood T cells in healthy people across ages. Study as a whole: The template switching approach captured approximately one barcoded beta molecule for every two T cells. Study-wide findings and caveats: Per-million-T-cell TCR beta diversity fell roughly linearly with age. With unsorted PBMCs, a conclusive comparison of naive versus antigen-experienced cells was not possible. A greater number of naive CD4+ cells and higher diversity distinguished long-lived donors from aged donors.

This clonotype was seen only a few times. Its matching antigen is unknown. Then a second PCR, running about 6 to 12 cycles, was carried out with a sample-barcoded 5' primer and a J-beta primer mix. TCRdb reanalysed the 5' RACE reads using MiXCR and keeps one entry per CDR3 protein. Of around 800,000 distinct CDR3 sequences in the sample, about 45% were seen once. Trimming removed 0 bases at V and 2 bases at J, with 8 bases between. CDR1 and CDR2 (germline): PRHDT, FYEKMQ (reference sequence). This CDR3 has 15 amino acids. Sample: blood. This receptor was obtained from an elderly man in good health. The chain uses TRBV13 and TRBJ2-1, with D possibly being TRBD1 (5 bases). The CDR3 is CASSLGGHPYNEQFF. The DNA for the CDR3 is TGTGCCAGCAGCTTAGGCGGACACCCCTACAATGAGCAGTTCTTC.